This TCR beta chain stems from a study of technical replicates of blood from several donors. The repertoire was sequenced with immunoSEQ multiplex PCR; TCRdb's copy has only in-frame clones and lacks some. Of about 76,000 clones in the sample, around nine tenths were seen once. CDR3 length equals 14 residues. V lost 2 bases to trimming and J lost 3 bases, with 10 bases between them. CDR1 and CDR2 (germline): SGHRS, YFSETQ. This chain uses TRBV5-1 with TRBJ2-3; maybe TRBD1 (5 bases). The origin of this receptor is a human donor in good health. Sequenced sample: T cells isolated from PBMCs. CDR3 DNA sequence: TGCGCCAGCAGCTTAGGGGTGGCGACAGATACGCAGTATTTT. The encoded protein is CASSLGVATDTQYF.